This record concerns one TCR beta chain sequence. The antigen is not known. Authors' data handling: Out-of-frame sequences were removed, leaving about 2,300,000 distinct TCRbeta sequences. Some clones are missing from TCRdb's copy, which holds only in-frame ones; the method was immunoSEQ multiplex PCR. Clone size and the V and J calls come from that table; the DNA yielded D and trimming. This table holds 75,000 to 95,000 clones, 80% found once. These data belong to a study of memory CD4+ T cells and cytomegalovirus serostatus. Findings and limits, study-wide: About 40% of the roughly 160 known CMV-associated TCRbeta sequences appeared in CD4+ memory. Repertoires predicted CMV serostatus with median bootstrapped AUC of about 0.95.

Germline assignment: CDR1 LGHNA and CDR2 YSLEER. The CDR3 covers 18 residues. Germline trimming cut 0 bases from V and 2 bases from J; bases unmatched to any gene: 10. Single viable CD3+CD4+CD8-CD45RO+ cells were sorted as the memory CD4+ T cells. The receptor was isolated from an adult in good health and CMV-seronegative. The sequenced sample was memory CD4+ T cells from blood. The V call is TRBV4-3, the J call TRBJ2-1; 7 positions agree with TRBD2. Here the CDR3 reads CASSQDVQSGGAYNEQFF. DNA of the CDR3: TGCGCCAGCAGCCAAGATGTCCAGAGTGGGGGGGCCTACAATGAGCAGTTCTTC.